Listed below are T cell receptor beta chains from one sample, sequenced in a study of T-cell memory formation after mild COVID-19. TCRdb re-called the 5' RACE reads through MiXCR, storing one row per CDR3 protein. The data show 200,000 to 250,000 distinct CDR3 sequences, around 30% seen once. Input material: PBMCs or a T cell subset sorted from them (not recorded which). The source of these receptors is an adult woman who had mild COVID-19 (a few samples of this study predate the infection). Cell type and time point are not known. Each CDR3 is given with its conserved first and last residue. A D gene is named only where the DNA matches it firmly. Size tells how often a clone was seen (once, few, many) or the class of an expanded clone, and some rows leave it out.

abundance	v_gene	j_gene	d_gene	CDR3nt	CDR3aa
-	TRBV7-3	TRBJ2-1	-	TGTGCCAGCAGTCAACAGGGAGGTAATGAGCAGTTCTTC	CASSQQGGNEQFF
many	TRBV7-9	TRBJ1-1	-	TGTGCCAGCAGCTTAGACTCCACTGAAGCTTTCTTT	CASSLDSTEAFF
-	TRBV7-9	TRBJ2-1	-	TGTGCCAGCAGCTTCGTCGACAATGAGCAGTTCTTC	CASSFVDNEQFF
-	TRBV19	TRBJ2-1	TRBD2	TGTGCCAGTACAGCAGCGGGAGTTAGGAATGAGCAGTTCTTC	CASTAAGVRNEQFF
few	TRBV15	TRBJ2-1	TRBD2	TGTGCCACCAGCAGGCTAGCGGGAGGTACACGATTGGGGAATGAGCAGTTCTTC	CATSRLAGGTRLGNEQFF
-	TRBV27	TRBJ2-3	TRBD2	TGTGCCAGCAGCCTAGCGGGAGAGACAGATACGCAGTATTTT	CASSLAGETDTQYF
-	TRBV19	TRBJ2-1	TRBD2	TGTGCCAGTACCGGGGGGAGCTATGAGCAGTTCTTC	CASTGGSYEQFF
few	TRBV12-3/TRBV12-4	TRBJ2-5	TRBD1	TGTGCCAGCAGTTTAGATCGGACAGGGATGGTGACCCAGTACTTC	CASSLDRTGMVTQYF
-	TRBV5-1	TRBJ2-3	-	TGCGCCAGCAGCTTGGGACAGCGTAGCACAGATACGCAGTATTTT	CASSLGQRSTDTQYF
few	TRBV7-2	TRBJ2-3	-	TGTGCCAGCAGTTACCGAATGGGGCCAGGGGAAGATACGCAGTATTTT	CASSYRMGPGEDTQYF
-	TRBV12-3/TRBV12-4	TRBJ1-5	-	TGTGCCAGCAGCGCTACCCGTCAGGCCCAGCATTTT	CASSATRQAQHF
-	TRBV7-2	TRBJ1-2	TRBD1	TGTGCCAGCAGCTTCGAGTGGACAGGGGGTGGCTACACCTTC	CASSFEWTGGGYTF
-	TRBV5-6	TRBJ2-1	TRBD1	TGTGCCAGCAGCTCAGGGGGCTGGGATGAGCAGTTCTTC	CASSSGGWDEQFF
many	TRBV5-4	TRBJ2-7	-	TGTGCCAGCAGCTTGGACTCACGCGGGATGATATACGAGCAGTACTTC	CASSLDSRGMIYEQYF
few	TRBV5-5	TRBJ1-5	-	TGTGCCAGCAGCTTGTTCGGGGTTAGCAATCAGCCCCAGCATTTT	CASSLFGVSNQPQHF
few	TRBV12-3/TRBV12-4	TRBJ2-7	-	TGTGCCAGCAGTATCTCCGGGACCCACGGCGAGCAGTACTTC	CASSISGTHGEQYF
few	TRBV12-3/TRBV12-4	TRBJ2-2	-	TGTGCCAGTGGACTACCTCCCGGGGAGCTGTTTTTT	CASGLPPGELFF
few	TRBV29-1	TRBJ2-7	TRBD2	TGCAGCGTTTCCCTAGCGGGAATTACCTACGAGCAGTACTTC	CSVSLAGITYEQYF
many	TRBV7-3	TRBJ1-5	-	TGTGCCAGCAGCTTAGGTTCCGGGTCCAATCAGCCCCAGCATTTT	CASSLGSGSNQPQHF
few	TRBV30	TRBJ2-7	-	TGTGCCTGGAGTGTCCCTAGTCGCGAGCAGTACTTC	CAWSVPSREQYF
-	TRBV20-1	TRBJ2-3	TRBD2	TGCAGTGCTAGAGTTCTAGCGGGGAGCACAGATACGCAGTATTTT	CSARVLAGSTDTQYF
many	TRBV23-1	TRBJ1-4	TRBD1	TGCGCCAGCAGCCAAGGGAGGACAGGCACTAATGAAAAACTGTTTTTT	CASSQGRTGTNEKLFF
few	TRBV7-8	TRBJ2-4	-	TGTGCCAGCAGCTCACGGGACTGGCTAGCCAAAAACATTCAGTACTTC	CASSSRDWLAKNIQYF
few	TRBV12-3/TRBV12-4	TRBJ2-1	TRBD1	TGTGCCAGCAGCCAAGGACAGGCCTCCTACAATGAGCAGTTCTTC	CASSQGQASYNEQFF
-	TRBV2	TRBJ2-2	-	TGTGCCAGCAGTGGAGGAGGGAGAGGCACCGGGGAGCTGTTTTTT	CASSGGGRGTGELFF
few	TRBV5-1	TRBJ2-3	-	TGCGCCAGCAGCTTGGCCGGGGCTAGCACAGATACGCAGTATTTT	CASSLAGASTDTQYF
few	TRBV24-1	TRBJ2-5	TRBD2	TGTGCCACCAGTGATAGCGGGGGACAAGAGACCCAGTACTTC	CATSDSGGQETQYF
-	TRBV20-1	TRBJ1-4	TRBD1	TGCAGTGCTGGACAGGGGAAGAATGAAAAACTGTTTTTT	CSAGQGKNEKLFF
few	TRBV14	TRBJ2-2	TRBD1	TGTGCCAGCAGCCCTCAATACGAGGACAGGGGCACCGGGGAGCTGTTTTTT	CASSPQYEDRGTGELFF
few	TRBV5-1	TRBJ2-7	TRBD1	TGCGCCAGCAGCTTCAGGACAGGTATCGCCGAGCAGTACTTC	CASSFRTGIAEQYF
-	TRBV7-2	TRBJ1-1	TRBD1	TGTGCCAGCAGCTTAGCTGGACAGGGGGTTTGGACTGAAGCTTTCTTT	CASSLAGQGVWTEAFF
-	TRBV7-9	TRBJ1-2	-	TGTGCCAGCAGCTTATCGACAGACTATGGCTACACCTTC	CASSLSTDYGYTF
-	TRBV5-1	TRBJ2-2	-	TGCGCCAGCAGCCTCCGTGCGCTGGGGGCCACCTCCGGGGAGCTGTTTTTT	CASSLRALGATSGELFF
-	TRBV7-9	TRBJ1-5	-	TGTGCCAGCAGCTCCGCAGGGGATCAGCCCCAGCATTTT	CASSSAGDQPQHF
-	TRBV5-1	TRBJ2-2	TRBD2	TGCGCCAGCAGCTCTCTAGCGGATCTACGCACCGGGGAGCTGTTTTTT	CASSSLADLRTGELFF
few	TRBV11-2	TRBJ2-3	TRBD2	TGTGCCAGCAGCTTAGTGGCGGGAGTAGGGACAGATACGCAGTATTTT	CASSLVAGVGTDTQYF
many	TRBV7-2	TRBJ2-5	TRBD1	TGTGCCAGCAGCTTAGACAGGGGAGAGACCCAGTACTTC	CASSLDRGETQYF
once	TRBV4-3	TRBJ2-5	-	TGCGCCAGCAGCCAAGATCGAGCGGCAGGGGGGGAAGAGACCCAGTACTTC	CASSQDRAAGGEETQYF
-	TRBV4-1	TRBJ1-3	-	TGCGCCAGCAGCCAATCCGCGACGGCGGGCCCGGCGCGCGGAAACACCATATATTTT	CASSQSATAGPARGNTIYF
-	TRBV20-1	TRBJ2-3	TRBD1	TGCAGTGCTAGAGATACGACAGGGAGCACAGATACGCAGTATTTT	CSARDTTGSTDTQYF
-	TRBV29-1	TRBJ2-1	-	TGCAGCTCCCGGGACATATCCTCCTACAATGAGCAGTTCTTC	CSSRDISSYNEQFF
-	TRBV18	TRBJ1-1	-	TGTGCCAGCTCACCGATTGAGGGTAACACTGAAGCTTTCTTT	CASSPIEGNTEAFF
-	TRBV6-5	TRBJ1-1	TRBD1	TGTGCCAGCAGTTACGGACAGGGCACTGAAGCTTTCTTT	CASSYGQGTEAFF
-	TRBV20-1	TRBJ2-3	TRBD2	TGCAGTGCTAGCGGGAGGGTCACAGATACGCAGTATTTT	CSASGRVTDTQYF
-	TRBV7-8	TRBJ2-3	-	TGTGCCAGCAGCTTTCGGGGGGCAGGGCCAGATACGCAGTATTTT	CASSFRGAGPDTQYF
-	TRBV20-1	TRBJ2-3	TRBD2	TGCAGTGCCACCTCCGGGACTAGCGGGGGGTCTTACACAGATACGCAGTATTTT	CSATSGTSGGSYTDTQYF
few	TRBV12-3/TRBV12-4	TRBJ1-2	-	TGTGCCAGCAGCGTTACGAAGAATGGCTACACCTTC	CASSVTKNGYTF
-	TRBV5-5	TRBJ2-2	-	TGTGCCAGCAGCTTAATTGACCTTGGACGTTACACCGGGGAGCTGTTTTTT	CASSLIDLGRYTGELFF
-	TRBV7-2	TRBJ1-5	TRBD1	TGTGCCAGCAGCCAACCAGACAGGGAGGATCAGCCCCAGCATTTT	CASSQPDREDQPQHF
-	TRBV5-6	TRBJ1-2	TRBD1	TGTGCCAGCAGCCCGGGACAGGGTACTGGCTATGGCTACACCTTC	CASSPGQGTGYGYTF
few	TRBV7-2	TRBJ2-1	-	TGTGCCAGCAGCTTAGGGTATGGTTACAATGAGCAGTTCTTC	CASSLGYGYNEQFF